A single sample gave rise to the 31 T cell receptor beta chains below, sequenced in a study of T cells in Graves' hyperthyroidism and ophthalmopathy. The CDR3 regions of TCR beta were amplified from RNA transcripts. With the HTBI primer set, the TCR CDR3 went through a first round of RT-PCR. MiXCR was run by TCRdb on the multiplex PCR reads, yielding one entry per CDR3 protein. The table lists a few hundred thousand distinct CDR3 sequences, approximately 14% of them singletons. Sequenced material: blood. These receptors were obtained from a woman in her twenties or thirties with Graves' hyperthyroidism.

With regard to this clonotype: One end of the junction is discordant with germline, which a read error may explain. The V call is TRBV7-6, the J call TRBJ2-1, with TRBD1 as a possible D gene (6 bases). CDR3 length equals 14 residues. Germline V CDR1 and CDR2: SGHVS, FNYEAQ. In DNA, the CDR3 is TGTGCCAGCAGCCCACAGGACAGCTACAATGAGCGGTTCTTC. Residues: CASSPQDSYNERFF.

This clonotype was detected many times. This chain connects TRBV28 to TRBJ2-3; 10 bases match TRBD2. The CDR3 consists of 19 residues. Germline V gene sequence: CDR1 MDHEN, CDR2 SYDVKM. J was trimmed by 0 bases and V by 2 bases; bases with no gene match: 11. CDR3: CASSLPSGRVTTSTDTQYF. Written as DNA, the CDR3 is TGTGCCAGCAGTTTACCGAGCGGGAGGGTTACCACTAGCACAGATACGCAGTATTTT.

This clonotype occurred many times. The chain links TRBV5-8 to TRBJ2-3; 7 bases agree with TRBD1. This CDR3 region has 15 residues. In germline, CDR1 is SGHTS, CDR2 YDEGEE. Trimming at V came to 4 bases and at J to 2 bases, leaving 7 bases not matched to a gene. The chain's CDR3 is CASSVRDSPTDTQYF. The CDR3 nucleotides read TGTGCCAGCAGCGTCCGGGACAGTCCCACAGATACGCAGTATTTT.

This clonotype showed up many times. The chain employs TRBV20-1 and TRBJ2-1; D is undetermined. The germline V gene encodes CDR1 DFQATT and CDR2 SNEGSKA (reference sequence). V was clipped by 3 bases and J by 4 bases, with 10 bases between them. The CDR3 has 13 residues. The CDR3: CSASSDGYNEQFF. DNA of the CDR3: TGCAGTGCTAGTTCCGACGGTTACAATGAGCAGTTCTTC.

This clonotype was recorded a few times. The chain recombines TRBV24-1 with TRBJ2-7, with D perhaps TRBD2 (6 bases). Trimming left V 6 bases short and J 6 bases short, with 8 bases between. Germline V gives CDR1 KGHDR, CDR2 SFDVKD. The CDR3 has 11 residues. The CDR3 region has the DNA TGTGCCACCAGTAGGCGGGGCGAGCAGTACTTC. This gives the protein CATSRRGEQYF.

The table lists this clonotype with many counts. The DNA for the CDR3 is TGTGCCAGCAAGCGGGAGGCCCACTCTGGGGCCAACGTCCTGACTTTC. It codes for CASKREAHSGANVLTF. The gene calls are TRBV6-1 and TRBJ2-6, with TRBD2 identical over 9 bases. V lost 7 bases to trimming and J lost 0 bases; unmatched junction nucleotides: 4. Germline CDR1 MNHNS, CDR2 SASEGT. CDR3 size: 16 residues.

About this clonotype: This may arise from a read error, as a much more abundant clone is one base away. The conserved phenylalanine or tryptophan normally closing the CDR3 is absent here, so this likely arose from a read error. The chain recombines TRBV30 with TRBJ1-1; D unclear. Germline V gene data show CDR1 as GTSNPN and CDR2 as SVGIG (reference sequence). This CDR3 spans 13 amino acids. V dropped 2 bases and J dropped 4 bases, with 11 bases sitting between them. CDR3 in DNA: TGTGCCTGGAGTAACGGGAAGGGCACTGAAGCTTTCTCT. This encodes CAWSNGKGTEAFS.

This clonotype was found many times. The V and J genes are TRBV11-2 and TRBJ2-1, with 7 positions matching TRBD2. The CDR3 covers 15 residues. Germline V gives CDR1 SGHAT, CDR2 FQNNGV. With V trimmed by 8 bases and J by 0 bases, 7 bases remained unmatched. DNA for the CDR3: TGTGCCAGCGCTTCGGGCGGGAGCTCCTACAATGAGCAGTTCTTC. Translating it yields CASASGGSSYNEQFF.

At least ten counts were recorded for this clonotype. The chain combines TRBV30 with TRBJ1-1; D ambiguous. The CDR3 is 11 amino acids. Germline V CDR1 and CDR2: GTSNPN, SVGIG (reference sequence). V was trimmed by 4 bases and J by 8 bases, leaving 11 bases between them. The CDR3 reads CAWISVREAFF. The CDR3, as DNA: TGTGCCTGGATCTCGGTCAGGGAAGCTTTCTTT.

In its sample, this clonotype was seen many times. This chain joins TRBV12-3 or TRBV12-4 and TRBJ2-1, with 12 bases aligning to TRBD2. V was clipped by 3 bases and J by 0 bases; unmatched bases: 12. The CDR3 contains 20 residues. Here the CDR3 DNA reads TGTGCCAGCAGTTTTCGTGTCCTAGCGGGAGGGGTTGGCTCCTACAATGAGCAGTTCTTC. This codes for CASSFRVLAGGVGSYNEQFF.

This clonotype has ten or more counts. CDR3 sequence: CASSLESGANYGYTF. As DNA, the CDR3 is TGCGCCAGCAGCCTCGAGTCGGGTGCTAACTATGGCTACACCTTC. This rearrangement joins TRBV4-1 to TRBJ1-2; no clear D. CDR3 length equals 15 residues. Germline CDR1 reads MGHRA; CDR2 reads YSYEKL. Trimming stripped 4 bases from V and 0 bases from J, with 12 bases between.

This clonotype was counted at least ten times. The rearrangement uses TRBV28 and TRBJ1-1; D remains ambiguous. Germline CDR1 is MDHEN and CDR2 is SYDVKM. Trimming removed 3 bases from V and 3 bases from J, with 11 bases in between. The CDR3 covers 14 residues. CDR3 sequence: CASSFLRSDTEAFF. The CDR3 nucleotides read TGTGCCAGCAGTTTCTTAAGGTCGGACACTGAAGCTTTCTTT.

This clonotype has a handful of counts. The chain joins TRBV7-2 to TRBJ2-2, with D unclear. Deletions cut 11 bases from V and 1 base from J, with 8 bases between. CDR1 SGHTA and CDR2 FQGNSA come from the germline V gene. This CDR3 spans 12 amino acids. CDR3 sequence reads: CAGAMNTGELFF. CDR3 coding DNA: TGTGCCGGCGCAATGAACACCGGGGAGCTGTTTTTT.

Ten or more counts support this clonotype. This sequence joins TRBV4-1 and TRBJ2-7; perhaps TRBD2 as D (5 bases). Germline CDR1 MGHRA, CDR2 YSYEKL. Trimming pared 5 bases from V and 2 bases from J, leaving 10 bases between. The CDR3 spans 13 residues. For the CDR3, the DNA is TGCGCCAGCAGCAACAGCGGAGCCTACGAGCAGTACTTC. Amino acid sequence: CASSNSGAYEQYF.

In its sample, this clonotype was seen many times. The chain links TRBV12-3 or TRBV12-4 to TRBJ2-1; tentatively, D is TRBD1 or TRBD2 (5 bases each). Trimming left V 6 bases short and J 8 bases short, with 17 bases between. CDR3 length: 14 residues. The CDR3 DNA sequence: TGTGCCAGCAGACCGGGGCCCCTAGGCCATGAGCAGTTCTTC. It specifies CASRPGPLGHEQFF.

This clonotype appeared many times. V is TRBV18 and J is TRBJ1-1; 7 nucleotides align to TRBD1. The CDR3 is made up of 15 amino acids. V trimming: 3 bases; J trimming: 3 bases; junction bases outside the gene matches: 7. Per the germline V gene, CDR1 is KGHSH and CDR2 is LQKENI. CDR3 sequence reads: CASSPTGAGDTEAFF. The CDR3 DNA sequence: TGTGCCAGCTCACCTACAGGGGCAGGGGACACTGAAGCTTTCTTT.

This clonotype appeared a few times. The J gene is TRBJ2-1, the V gene TRBV7-9, with TRBD1 matching over 7 bases. Trimming removed 6 bases from V and 2 bases from J; junction bases left unmatched: 7. Per the germline V gene, CDR1 is SEHNR and CDR2 is FQNEAQ (reference sequence). The CDR3 covers 15 residues. CDR3 in amino acids: CASRPRTGPYNEQFF. CDR3 DNA sequence: TGTGCCAGCAGGCCCCGGACAGGACCCTACAATGAGCAGTTCTTC.

CDR3 in DNA: TGCGCCAGCAGCCGATCCGGGACAGGGATAACAGCTAACTATGGCTACACCTTC. This codes for CASSRSGTGITANYGYTF. The chain has TRBV4-1 and TRBJ1-2, with 9 nucleotides matching TRBD1. The trim removed 4 bases at V and 0 bases at J, leaving 12 bases unmatched. The CDR3 has 18 residues. In germline, CDR1 is MGHRA, CDR2 YSYEKL.

This clonotype was found many times. The chain couples TRBV3-1 to TRBJ2-1; D is possibly TRBD2 (5 bases). The germline V and J ends were trimmed by 2 bases and 2 bases, with 10 bases remaining between them. The germline V gene has CDR1 LGHDT and CDR2 YNNKEL (reference sequence). The CDR3 spans 15 residues. CDR3 coding DNA: TGTGCCAGCAGCCAATTCGAGGGTACCTACAATGAGCAGTTCTTC. This gives the protein CASSQFEGTYNEQFF.

This clonotype was found many times. The chain has TRBV5-1 and TRBJ2-3; 7 nucleotides agree with TRBD1. This CDR3 contains 14 residues. In germline, CDR1 is SGHRS, CDR2 YFSETQ. V lost 4 bases, J lost 4 bases, and 6 bases stayed unmatched. CDR3 sequence (DNA): TGCGCCAGCAGCCCTGGACAGGACTCAGATACGCAGTATTTT. Translation gives CASSPGQDSDTQYF.

This clonotype was picked up a small number of times. The chain joins TRBV7-9 to TRBJ1-1; TRBD1 might be the D (5 bases). Germline V gene lookup returns CDR1 SEHNR and CDR2 FQNEAQ (reference sequence). V was shortened by 2 bases and J by 8 bases, with 21 bases between the two germline ends. There are 16 residues in the CDR3. The CDR3 sequence: CASSLSSPGASGEAFF. In nucleotides, the CDR3 is TGTGCCAGCAGCTTATCGTCACCCGGGGCCAGCGGGGAAGCTTTCTTT.

This clonotype was detected many times. The chain has TRBV20-1 and TRBJ2-1; 11 bases agree with TRBD2. Per the germline V gene, CDR1 is DFQATT and CDR2 is SNEGSKA (reference sequence). The CDR3 covers 18 residues. The trim removed 4 bases at V and 4 bases at J, leaving 15 bases unmatched. The CDR3 nucleotides read TGCAGTGCTACCAGACTAGCGGGGAACATGATGACTTACAATGAGCAGTTCTTC. Encoded protein: CSATRLAGNMMTYNEQFF.

CDR3 DNA sequence: TGCAGTGCTAGAGATAGAGATAGCGGGAGTTTATCCTACGAGCAGTACTTC. Its translation: CSARDRDSGSLSYEQYF. The V and J genes are TRBV20-1 and TRBJ2-7; TRBD2 matches at 9 bases. J lost 1 base, V lost 0 bases, and 10 bases had no gene match. Germline V gene sequence: CDR1 DFQATT, CDR2 SNEGSKA (reference sequence). CDR3 length equals 17 residues.

Only one count was recorded for this clonotype. The chain links TRBV6-2 or TRBV6-3 to TRBJ2-1; perhaps TRBD2 as D (5 bases). The CDR3 has 16 residues. Trimming pared 2 bases from V and 8 bases from J, leaving 19 bases between. Germline values: CDR1 MNHEY, CDR2 SVGEGT. The CDR3 nucleotides are TGTGCCAGCAGTTACCCCGGACTCCCAACAACGCATGAGCAGTTCTTC. The encoded protein is CASSYPGLPTTHEQFF.

This clonotype appeared many times. The chain employs TRBV6-1 and TRBJ1-1, with TRBD1 matching 8 bases. The CDR3 contains 13 residues. V trimming: 6 bases; J trimming: 4 bases; junction bases outside the gene matches: 4. Germline V gene data show CDR1 as MNHNS and CDR2 as SASEGT. CDR3 in amino acids: CASRPQGGTEAFF. In DNA, the CDR3 is TGTGCCAGCAGACCACAGGGGGGCACTGAAGCTTTCTTT.

This clonotype was recorded a few times. The J gene is TRBJ2-7, the V gene TRBV7-6; TRBD2 aligns across 8 bases. Germline loops: CDR1 SGHVS, CDR2 FNYEAQ. V lost 8 bases, J lost 5 bases, and 11 bases stayed unmatched. The length of the CDR3 is 14 residues. The CDR3 loop is CASQGAGDTNEQYF. The CDR3 bases are TGTGCCAGCCAGGGAGCGGGGGACACCAACGAGCAGTACTTC.

The sample holds many counts of this clonotype. The chain joins TRBV5-8 to TRBJ2-7, with 8 bases fitting TRBD2. V lost 3 bases to trimming and J lost 2 bases; unmatched junction nucleotides: 1. Germline-derived CDR1 and CDR2 are SGHTS and YDEGEE. The CDR3 extends over 13 amino acids. CDR3 nucleotide sequence: TGTGCCAGCAGCTCAGCGGGGGCCTACGAGCAGTACTTC. This gives the protein CASSSAGAYEQYF. The full variable domain, its missing parts supplied by reference TRBV5-8 and TRBJ2-7, is EAGVTQSPTHLIKTRGQQATLRCSPISGHTSVYWYQQALGLGLQFLLWYDEGEERNRGNFPPRFSGRQFPNYSSELNVNALELEDSALYLCASSSAGAYEQYFGPGTRLTVT.

This clonotype occurred many times. The chain employs TRBV11-1 and TRBJ2-7; unclear D gene. The CDR3 covers 15 residues. Trimming stripped 1 base from V and 3 bases from J, with 13 bases between. Germline-derived CDR1 and CDR2 are SGHAT and FQDESV (reference sequence). For the CDR3, the DNA is TGTGCCAGCAGCTTAGACGGGCCACCACTCTACGAGCAGTACTTC. Its protein product is CASSLDGPPLYEQYF.

This clonotype has a single count. This chain uses TRBV20-1 with TRBJ2-2, with TRBD1 matching over 10 bases. Losses at the gene ends were 6 bases for V and 6 bases for J; bases not matched to a gene: 7. CDR3 length: 14 amino acids. CDR1 and CDR2 from the germline V gene are DFQATT and SNEGSKA (reference sequence). This CDR3 reads CSATGTGVAGELFF. As DNA, the CDR3 is TGCAGTGCCACCGGGACAGGGGTCGCCGGGGAGCTGTTTTTT.

This clonotype was picked up many times. V usage is TRBV28 and J usage is TRBJ2-1; weak D call: TRBD2 (5 bases). The V and J ends lost 1 base and 3 bases respectively, with 13 bases between them. Germline V CDR1 and CDR2: MDHEN, SYDVKM. This CDR3 comprises 16 residues. Here the CDR3 reads CASSLLASQFYNEQFF. CDR3 DNA: TGTGCCAGCAGTTTATTGGCTAGCCAATTCTACAATGAGCAGTTCTTC.

This clonotype was seen repeatedly, ten times or more. The chain carries TRBV5-6 and TRBJ2-1; either TRBD1 or TRBD2 may fit D (5 bases each). The V and J ends lost 4 bases and 8 bases respectively, with 16 bases between them. The germline V gene encodes CDR1 SGHDT and CDR2 YYEEEE. CDR3 length equals 14 residues. Here the CDR3 reads CASSILRGIDEQFF. In DNA, the CDR3 is TGTGCCAGCAGCATCCTCCGGGGCATCGATGAGCAGTTCTTC. The whole variable domain, remainder taken from reference TRBV5-6 and TRBJ2-1, is DAGVTQSPTHLIKTRGQQVTLRCSPKSGHDTVSWYQQALGQGPQFIFQYYEEEERQRGNFPDRFSGHQFPNYSSELNVNALLLGDSALYLCASSILRGIDEQFFGPGTRLTVL.